This T cell receptor (beta chain) was profiled in a study of response to subunit inactivated influenza vaccine. The V end lost 3 bases, the J end lost 5 bases, and 13 bases lay between the germline ends. This CDR3 is 15 amino acids long. This clonotype was seen many times. Its target is unknown. TCRdb redid the calling of the RT-PCR reads with MiXCR, one entry per CDR3 protein. This sample has approximately 700,000 distinct CDR3 sequences, with more than 15% found just once. General study points: The authors proposed limited new T cell recruitment per seasonal influenza vaccination.

The sequencing here drew on PBMCs from blood, taken roughly 12 days after vaccination. V usage is TRBV12-3 or TRBV12-4 and J usage is TRBJ2-2; D is ambiguous. This TCR was sampled from a man between 50 and 59 years old who received an inactivated influenza vaccine. The CDR3 here is CASSFLGSGTGELFF. The CDR3 bases are TGTGCCAGCAGTTTCCTTGGTAGTGGGACCGGGGAGCTGTTTTTT.